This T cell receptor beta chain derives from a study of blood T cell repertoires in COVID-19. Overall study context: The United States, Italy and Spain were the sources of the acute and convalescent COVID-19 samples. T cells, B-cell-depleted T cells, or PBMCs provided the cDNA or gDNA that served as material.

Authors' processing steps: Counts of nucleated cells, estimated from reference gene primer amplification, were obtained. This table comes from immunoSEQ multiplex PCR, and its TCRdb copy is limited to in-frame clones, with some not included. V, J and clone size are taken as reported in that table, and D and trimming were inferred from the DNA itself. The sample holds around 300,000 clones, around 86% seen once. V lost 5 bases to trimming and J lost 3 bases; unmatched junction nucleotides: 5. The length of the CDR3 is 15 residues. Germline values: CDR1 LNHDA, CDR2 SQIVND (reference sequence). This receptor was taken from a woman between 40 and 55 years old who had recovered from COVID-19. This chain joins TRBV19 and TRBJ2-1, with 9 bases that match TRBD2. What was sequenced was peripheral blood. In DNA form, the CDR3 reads TGTGCCAGTAGTTTAGCGGGAGCGGTCTACAATGAGCAGTTCTTC. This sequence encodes CASSLAGAVYNEQFF.